A single sample gave rise to the 3 T cell receptor beta chains below, sequenced in a study of blood T cells in healthy people across ages. A second roughly 6 to 12 cycle PCR used barcoded and J-beta primers. TCRdb reprocessed the 5' RACE reads with MiXCR, giving one entry per CDR3 protein. The table shows around 520,000 distinct CDR3 sequences, with about 28% occurring only once. The same specimen was also included in a second study, on T cells of mothers and their children.

Material: blood. The source is a boy between 2 and 10 years old in good health.

The genes are TRBV7-9 and TRBJ2-5; TRBD2 matches 12 bases. Germline V gene data show CDR1 as SEHNR and CDR2 as FQNEAQ (reference sequence). The V segment lost 5 bases and the J segment 3 bases; nucleotides outside the gene matches: 7. This CDR3 has 16 residues. CDR3 sequence reads: CASSVPSGGAEETQYF. CDR3 coding DNA: TGTGCCAGCAGCGTGCCTAGCGGGGGGGCAGAAGAGACCCAGTACTTC.

The chain employs TRBV12-3 or TRBV12-4 and TRBJ2-3; no clear D. The CDR3 length is 11 residues. Trimming cost V 3 bases and J 6 bases, with 4 bases left between them. CDR3 in DNA: TGTGCCAGCAGTTTCTGGGATACGCAGTATTTT. This translates into CASSFWDTQYF.

CDR3 bases: TGTGCCAGCAGCGTAGGGACGAGGGGGGGGCAGAATGAAAAACTGTTTTTT. Protein product: CASSVGTRGGQNEKLFF. This chain links TRBV9 with TRBJ1-4; TRBD1 is a possible D gene (6 bases). The ends were cut back, 0 bases at V and 5 bases at J, with 17 bases in the middle. Germline values: CDR1 SGDLS, CDR2 YYNGEE. This CDR3 comprises 17 residues.